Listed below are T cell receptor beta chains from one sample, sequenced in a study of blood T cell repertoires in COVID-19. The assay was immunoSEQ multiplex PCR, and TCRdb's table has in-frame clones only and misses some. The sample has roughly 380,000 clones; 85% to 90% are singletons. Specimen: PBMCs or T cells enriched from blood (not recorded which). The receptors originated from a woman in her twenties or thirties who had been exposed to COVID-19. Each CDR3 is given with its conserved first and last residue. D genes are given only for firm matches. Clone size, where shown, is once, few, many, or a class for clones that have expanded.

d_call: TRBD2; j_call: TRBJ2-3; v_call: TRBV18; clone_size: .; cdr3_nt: TGTGCCAGCTCACTCACTAGCGGGATGGTAGATACGCAGTATTTT; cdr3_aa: CASSLTSGMVDTQYF
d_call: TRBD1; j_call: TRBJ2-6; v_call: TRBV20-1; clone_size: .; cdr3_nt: TGCAGTGCGAGTACAGGGGCTGGGGCCAACGTCCTGACTTTC; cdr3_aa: CSASTGAGANVLTF
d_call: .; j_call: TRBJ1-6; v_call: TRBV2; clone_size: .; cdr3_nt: TGTGCCAGCAGGCGAGGATCGGGTGAGGGTTCACCCCTCCACTTT; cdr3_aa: CASRRGSGEGSPLHF
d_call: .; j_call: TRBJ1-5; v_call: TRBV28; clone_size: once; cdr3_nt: TGTGCCAGCAGTTTAGCCAGACAGGCCTTAGTCCATCAGCCCCAGCATTTT; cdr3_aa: CASSLARQALVHQPQHF
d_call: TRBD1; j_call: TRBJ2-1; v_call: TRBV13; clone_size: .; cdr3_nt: TGTGCCAGCAGTCGTGGACAGGGGGCGCCACCTTACAATGAGCAGTTCTTC; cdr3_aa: CASSRGQGAPPYNEQFF
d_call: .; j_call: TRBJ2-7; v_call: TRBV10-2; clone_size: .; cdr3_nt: TGCGCCAGCAGTGAAGGGGCCTACTACGAGCAGTACTTC; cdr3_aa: CASSEGAYYEQYF
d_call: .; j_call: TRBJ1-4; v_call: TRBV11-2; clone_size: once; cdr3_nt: TGTGCCAGCAGCTTACCCCCTGACAGTTTCAATGAAAAACTGTTTTTT; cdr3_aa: CASSLPPDSFNEKLFF
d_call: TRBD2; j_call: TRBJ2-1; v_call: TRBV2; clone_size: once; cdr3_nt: TGTGCCAGCAGGGGGACTAGCGGGTACCACTATTATGAGCAGTTCTTC; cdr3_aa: CASRGTSGYHYYEQFF
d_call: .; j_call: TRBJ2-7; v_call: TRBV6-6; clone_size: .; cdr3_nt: TGTGCCAGCAGTTACTTGACATCCTACGAGCAGTACTTC; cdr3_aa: CASSYLTSYEQYF
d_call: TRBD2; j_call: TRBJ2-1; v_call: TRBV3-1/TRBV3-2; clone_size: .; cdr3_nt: TGTGCCAGCAGCCAAGATGCGCGGGGGATGGGTGAGCAGTTCTTC; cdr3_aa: CASSQDARGMGEQFF
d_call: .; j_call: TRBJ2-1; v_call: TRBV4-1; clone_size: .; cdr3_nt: TGCGCCAGCAGCCAAGAAGCGGCGGTAACCTACAATGAGCAGTTCTTC; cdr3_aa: CASSQEAAVTYNEQFF
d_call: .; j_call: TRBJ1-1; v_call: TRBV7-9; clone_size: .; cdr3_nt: TGTGCCAGCAGCTTAGCAGTACAGGGTGTTGAAGCTTTCTTT; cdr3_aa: CASSLAVQGVEAFF
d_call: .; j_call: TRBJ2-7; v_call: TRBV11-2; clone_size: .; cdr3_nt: TGTGCCAGCAGCTTAGATTTGTCCAGGCCCTACGAGCAGTACTTC; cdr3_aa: CASSLDLSRPYEQYF
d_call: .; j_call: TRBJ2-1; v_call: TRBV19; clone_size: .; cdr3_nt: TGTGCCAGTAGGAGACAGAGCTCCTACAATGAGCAGTTCTTC; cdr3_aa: CASRRQSSYNEQFF
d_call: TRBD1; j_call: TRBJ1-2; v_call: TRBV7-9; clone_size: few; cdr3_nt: TGTGCCAGCAGCCCGATTTACAGGGGGCTACCGGATGGCTACACCTTC; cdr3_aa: CASSPIYRGLPDGYTF
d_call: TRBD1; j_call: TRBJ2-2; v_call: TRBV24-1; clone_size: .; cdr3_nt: TGTGCCACCGGGACAGCGAACACCGGGGAGCTGTTTTTT; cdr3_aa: CATGTANTGELFF
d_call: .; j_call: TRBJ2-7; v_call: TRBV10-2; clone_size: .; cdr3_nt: TGCGCCAGCAGAAAGAGGACAGTCACCTACGAGCAGTACTTC; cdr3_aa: CASRKRTVTYEQYF
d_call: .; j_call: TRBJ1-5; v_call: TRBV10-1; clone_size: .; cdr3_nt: TGCGCCAGCAGTGAGCGAACAGGACCCACTTGCAATCAGCCCCAGCATTTT; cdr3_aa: CASSERTGPTCNQPQHF
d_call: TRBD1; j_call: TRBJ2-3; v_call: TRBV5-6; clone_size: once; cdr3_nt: TGTGCCAGCAGCCCGGACAGGGTCCTTCCAGATACGCAGTATTTT; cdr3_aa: CASSPDRVLPDTQYF
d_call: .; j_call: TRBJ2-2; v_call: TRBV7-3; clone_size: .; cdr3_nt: TGTGCCAGCAGCCCTAAGGGGTCCACCGGGGAGCTGTTTTTT; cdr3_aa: CASSPKGSTGELFF
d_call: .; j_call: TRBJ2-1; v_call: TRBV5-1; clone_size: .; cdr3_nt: TGCGCCAGCAGCGAGCTAGGATCCCACAATGAGCAGTTCTTC; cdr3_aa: CASSELGSHNEQFF
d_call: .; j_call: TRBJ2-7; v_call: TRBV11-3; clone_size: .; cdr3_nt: TGTGCCAGCAGCTTAGCGGACAAGAACTACGAGCAGTACTTC; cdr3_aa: CASSLADKNYEQYF
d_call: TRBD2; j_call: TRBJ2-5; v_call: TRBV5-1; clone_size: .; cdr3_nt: TGCGCCAGCACCCCAGGCGGAAGCGGGGGGACCCAGTACTTC; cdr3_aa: CASTPGGSGGTQYF
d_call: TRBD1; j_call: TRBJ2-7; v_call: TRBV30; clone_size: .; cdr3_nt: TGTGCCTGGATGCGGGGACAGGGGACCTACGAGCAGTACTTC; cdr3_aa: CAWMRGQGTYEQYF
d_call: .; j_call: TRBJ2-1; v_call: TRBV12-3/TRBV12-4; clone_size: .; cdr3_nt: TGTGCCACCTCTCTAAGGGGTGAGCAGTTCTTC; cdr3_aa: CATSLRGEQFF
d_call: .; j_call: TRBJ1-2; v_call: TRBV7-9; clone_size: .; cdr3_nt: TGTGCCAGCAGCTTAGGGGGCCAGGGAAAGATCGGTGGCTACACCTTC; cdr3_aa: CASSLGGQGKIGGYTF
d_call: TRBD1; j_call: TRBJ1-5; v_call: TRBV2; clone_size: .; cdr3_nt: TGTGCCAGCAGTGGGGACAGGGGAAAGCCCCAGCATTTT; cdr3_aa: CASSGDRGKPQHF
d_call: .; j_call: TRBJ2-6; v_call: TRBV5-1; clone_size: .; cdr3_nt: TGCGCCAGCAGCCCTCGGGAGACTGGGGCCAACGTCCTGACTTTC; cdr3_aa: CASSPRETGANVLTF
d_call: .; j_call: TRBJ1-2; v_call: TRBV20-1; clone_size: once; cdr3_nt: TGCAGTGCTAGGTTACGAGATGGCTACACCTTC; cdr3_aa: CSARLRDGYTF
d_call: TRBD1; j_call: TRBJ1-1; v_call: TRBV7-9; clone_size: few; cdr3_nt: TGTGCCAGCAGCCCGACGGGACAGGGGGCTAGCACTGAAGCTTTCTTT; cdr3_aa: CASSPTGQGASTEAFF
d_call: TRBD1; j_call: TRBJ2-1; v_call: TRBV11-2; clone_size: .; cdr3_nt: TGTGCCAGCAGCTTTCGACAGGGGACATCGGATGAGCAGTTCTTC; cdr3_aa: CASSFRQGTSDEQFF
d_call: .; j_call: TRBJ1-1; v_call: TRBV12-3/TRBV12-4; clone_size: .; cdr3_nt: TGTGCCAGCAGTTTAGCGTTCCGGGGGGCTTTCTTT; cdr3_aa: CASSLAFRGAFF
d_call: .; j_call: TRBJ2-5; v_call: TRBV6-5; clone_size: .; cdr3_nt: TGTGCCAGCACCTCGAGAGAGACCCAGTACTTC; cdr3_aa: CASTSRETQYF
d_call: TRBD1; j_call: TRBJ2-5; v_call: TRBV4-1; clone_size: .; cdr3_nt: TGCGCCAGCAGCCAACCTAAAAGGGGGCAGACCAAAGAGACCCAGTACTTC; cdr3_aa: CASSQPKRGQTKETQYF
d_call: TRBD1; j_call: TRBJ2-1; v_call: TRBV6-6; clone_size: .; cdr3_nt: TGTGCCAGCTCCCCCGAGGGGACAGGGGGATATAATGAGCAGTTCTTC; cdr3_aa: CASSPEGTGGYNEQFF
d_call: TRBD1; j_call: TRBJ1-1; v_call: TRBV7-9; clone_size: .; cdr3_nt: TGTGCCAGCAGCTTAAGGGGGCAAGGTGAAGCTTTCTTT; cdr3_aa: CASSLRGQGEAFF
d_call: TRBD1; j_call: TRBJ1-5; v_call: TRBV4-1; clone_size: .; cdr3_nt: TGCGCCAGCAGCCAAGAAATCACAGGGGTCAGGAGCAATCAGCCCCAGCATTTT; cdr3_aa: CASSQEITGVRSNQPQHF
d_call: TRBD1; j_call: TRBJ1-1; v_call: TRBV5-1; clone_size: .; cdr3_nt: TGCGCCAGCAGCTTGGATTATGGGACAGGCCAAGCTTTCTTT; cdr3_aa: CASSLDYGTGQAFF
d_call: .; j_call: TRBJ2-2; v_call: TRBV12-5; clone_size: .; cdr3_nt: TGTGCTAGTGGTTTATTTCAGGGGACGAACACCGGGGAGCTGTTTTTT; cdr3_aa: CASGLFQGTNTGELFF
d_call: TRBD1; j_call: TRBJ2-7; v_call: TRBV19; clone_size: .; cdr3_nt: TGTGCCAGTAGTATTAAGGGGGCATTCTACGAGCAGTACTTC; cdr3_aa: CASSIKGAFYEQYF
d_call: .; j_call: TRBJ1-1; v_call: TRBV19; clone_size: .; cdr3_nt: TGTGCCAGTAGTCTTGACAGGTCACACACTGAAGCTTTCTTT; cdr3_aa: CASSLDRSHTEAFF
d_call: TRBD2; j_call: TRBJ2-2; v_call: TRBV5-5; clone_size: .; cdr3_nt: TGTGCCAGCAGCTTATTTTTACTAGCGGGAGAGCGCACCGGGGAGCTGTTTTTT; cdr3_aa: CASSLFLLAGERTGELFF
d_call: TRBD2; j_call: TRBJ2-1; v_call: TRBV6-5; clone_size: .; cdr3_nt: TGTGCCAGCAGCCCGGGACTAGCGGAGCAGTTCTTC; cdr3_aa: CASSPGLAEQFF
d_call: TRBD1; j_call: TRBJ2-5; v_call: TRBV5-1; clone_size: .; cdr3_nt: TGCGCCAGCAGCTCGGGACTTTCACACAGGGGGATGGAGACCCAGTACTTC; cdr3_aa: CASSSGLSHRGMETQYF
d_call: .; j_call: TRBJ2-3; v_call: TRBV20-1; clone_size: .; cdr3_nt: TGCAGTGCTGCTAGGGATACGCAGTATTTT; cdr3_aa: CSAARDTQYF
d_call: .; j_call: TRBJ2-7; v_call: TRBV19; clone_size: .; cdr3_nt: TGTGCCAGTAGTATAAGCTGGCTAGCCTACGAGCAGTACTTC; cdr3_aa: CASSISWLAYEQYF
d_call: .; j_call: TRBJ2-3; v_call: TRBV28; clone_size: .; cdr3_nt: TGTGCCAGCATCCCGCGTTTCGCTAGCACAGATACGCAGTATTTT; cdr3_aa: CASIPRFASTDTQYF
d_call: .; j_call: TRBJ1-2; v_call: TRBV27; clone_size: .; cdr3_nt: TGTGCCAGCAGCCCCGGGAGGCCCTATGGCTACACCTTC; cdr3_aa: CASSPGRPYGYTF
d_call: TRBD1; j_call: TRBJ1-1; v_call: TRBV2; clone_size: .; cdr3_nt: TGTGCCCAACAGGGGTTGGGGACTGAAGCTTTCTTT; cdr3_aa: CAQQGLGTEAFF
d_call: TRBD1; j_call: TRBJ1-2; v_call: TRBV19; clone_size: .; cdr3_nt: TGTGCCAGTAGTATAGACGGGGACAGGGGACGAGGCTACACCTTC; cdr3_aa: CASSIDGDRGRGYTF
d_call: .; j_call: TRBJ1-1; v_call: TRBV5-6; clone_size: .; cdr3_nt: TGTGCCAGCAGCAATACAGGGCGGACTGAAGCTTTCTTT; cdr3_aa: CASSNTGRTEAFF
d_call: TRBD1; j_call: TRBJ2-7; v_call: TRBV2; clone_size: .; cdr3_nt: TGTGCCAGCAGACCCGACAGGGCCAACGCCTACGAGCAGTACTTC; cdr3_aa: CASRPDRANAYEQYF
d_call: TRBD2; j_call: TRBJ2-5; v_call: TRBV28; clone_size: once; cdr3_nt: TGTGCCAGCAGTTTGGGTAGCGGGAGTCGTTGGGAGACCCAGTACTTC; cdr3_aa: CASSLGSGSRWETQYF
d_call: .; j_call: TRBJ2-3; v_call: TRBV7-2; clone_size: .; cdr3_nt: TGTGCCAGCAGTCAGGGGTTTAGCACAGATACGCAGTATTTT; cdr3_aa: CASSQGFSTDTQYF
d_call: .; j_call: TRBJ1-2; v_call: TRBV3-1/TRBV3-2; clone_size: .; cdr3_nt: TGTGCCAGCAGCCAAGGAACAGGGTTGGGCCTCTATGGCTACACCTTC; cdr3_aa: CASSQGTGLGLYGYTF
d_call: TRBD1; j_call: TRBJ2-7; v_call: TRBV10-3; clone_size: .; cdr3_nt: TGTGCCAGCGGGACAGGGACCTACGAGCAGTACTTC; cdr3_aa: CASGTGTYEQYF
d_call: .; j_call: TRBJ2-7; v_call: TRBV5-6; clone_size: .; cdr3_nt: TGTGCCAGCAGCTTGGGCGGTGGCGAGCAGTACTTC; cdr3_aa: CASSLGGGEQYF